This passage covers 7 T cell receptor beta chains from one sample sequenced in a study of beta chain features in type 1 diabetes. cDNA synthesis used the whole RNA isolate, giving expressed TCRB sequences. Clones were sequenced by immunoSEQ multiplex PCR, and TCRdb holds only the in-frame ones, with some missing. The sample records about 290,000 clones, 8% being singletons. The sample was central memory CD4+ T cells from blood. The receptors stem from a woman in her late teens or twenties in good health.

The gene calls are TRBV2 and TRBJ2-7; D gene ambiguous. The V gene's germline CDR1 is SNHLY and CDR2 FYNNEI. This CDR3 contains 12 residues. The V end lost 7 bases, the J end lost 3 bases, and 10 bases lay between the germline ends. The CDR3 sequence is CASIGTIYEQYF. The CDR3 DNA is TGTGCCAGCATCGGCACCATCTACGAGCAGTACTTC.

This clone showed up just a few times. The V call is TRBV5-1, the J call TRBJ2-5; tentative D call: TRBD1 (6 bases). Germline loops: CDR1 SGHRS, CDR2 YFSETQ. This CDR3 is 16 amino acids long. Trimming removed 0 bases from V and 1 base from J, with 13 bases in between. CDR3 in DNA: TGCGCCAGCAGCTTGGCACAGGGCCCAGGCCAAGAGACCCAGTACTTC. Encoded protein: CASSLAQGPGQETQYF.

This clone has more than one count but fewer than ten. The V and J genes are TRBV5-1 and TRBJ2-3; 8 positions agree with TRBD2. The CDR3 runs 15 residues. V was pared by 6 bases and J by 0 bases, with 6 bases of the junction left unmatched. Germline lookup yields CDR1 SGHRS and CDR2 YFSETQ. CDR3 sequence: CASNPRGGSTDTQYF. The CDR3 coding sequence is TGCGCCAGCAACCCACGGGGGGGAAGCACAGATACGCAGTATTTT.

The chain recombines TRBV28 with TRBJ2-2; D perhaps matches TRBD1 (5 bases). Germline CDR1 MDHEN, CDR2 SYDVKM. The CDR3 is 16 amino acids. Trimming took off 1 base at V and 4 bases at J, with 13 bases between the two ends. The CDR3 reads CASSLSVAGRTGELFF. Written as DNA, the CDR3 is TGTGCCAGCAGTTTATCGGTCGCAGGGCGCACCGGGGAGCTGTTTTTT.

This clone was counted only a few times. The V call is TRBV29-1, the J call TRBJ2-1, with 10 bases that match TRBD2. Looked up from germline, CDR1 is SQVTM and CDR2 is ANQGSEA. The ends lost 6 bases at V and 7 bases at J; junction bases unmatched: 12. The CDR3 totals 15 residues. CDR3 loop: CSVSRSLAGGNEQFF. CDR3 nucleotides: TGCAGCGTCTCAAGGTCCTTAGCGGGGGGTAATGAGCAGTTCTTC.

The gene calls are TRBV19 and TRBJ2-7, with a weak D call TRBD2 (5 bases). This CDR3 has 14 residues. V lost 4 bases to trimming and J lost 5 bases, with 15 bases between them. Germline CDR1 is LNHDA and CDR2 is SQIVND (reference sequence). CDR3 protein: CASSRPRELHEQYF. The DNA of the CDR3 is TGTGCCAGTAGTAGACCCCGGGAACTCCACGAGCAGTACTTC.

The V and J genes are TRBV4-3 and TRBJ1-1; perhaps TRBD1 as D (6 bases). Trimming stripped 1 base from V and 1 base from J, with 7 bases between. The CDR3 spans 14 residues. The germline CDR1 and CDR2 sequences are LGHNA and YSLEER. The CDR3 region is CASSQGTANTEAFF. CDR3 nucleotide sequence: TGCGCCAGCAGCCAAGGGACAGCGAACACTGAAGCTTTCTTT.